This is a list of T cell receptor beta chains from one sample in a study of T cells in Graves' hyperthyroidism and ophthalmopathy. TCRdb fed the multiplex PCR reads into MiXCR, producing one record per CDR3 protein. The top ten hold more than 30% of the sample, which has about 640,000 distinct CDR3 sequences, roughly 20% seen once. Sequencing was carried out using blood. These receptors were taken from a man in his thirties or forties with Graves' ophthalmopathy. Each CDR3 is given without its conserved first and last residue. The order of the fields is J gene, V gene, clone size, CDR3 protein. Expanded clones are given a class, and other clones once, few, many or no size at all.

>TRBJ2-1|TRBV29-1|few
SVEVSGSPGGQF
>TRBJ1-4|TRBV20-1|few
SARDPDREGEKLF
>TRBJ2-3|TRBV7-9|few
ASSFRSSGKTQY
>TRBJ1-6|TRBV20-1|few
SARDTAGTNSPLH
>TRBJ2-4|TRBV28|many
ASSSPGVSAKNIQY
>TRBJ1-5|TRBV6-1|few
ASRRGTGNSNQPQH
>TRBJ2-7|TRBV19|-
ASSADGLYEQY
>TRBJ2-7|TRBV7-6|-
ASSYAGEEYEQY
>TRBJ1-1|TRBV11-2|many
ASSLGRHPRNTEAF
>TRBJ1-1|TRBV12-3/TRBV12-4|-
ASSRTGAEAF
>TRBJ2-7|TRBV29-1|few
SASGASSYEQY
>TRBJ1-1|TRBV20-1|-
SAILVTEAF
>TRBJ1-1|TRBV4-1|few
ASSRDTGAGTEAF
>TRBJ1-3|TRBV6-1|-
ASRSAGNTIY
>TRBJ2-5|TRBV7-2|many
ASSLQGAINQETQY
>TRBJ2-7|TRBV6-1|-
ASSEVGLNARGEQY
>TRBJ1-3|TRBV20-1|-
SAAPGGRLLSGNTIY
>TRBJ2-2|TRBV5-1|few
ASSREGRTNTGELF
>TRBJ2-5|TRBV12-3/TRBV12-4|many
ASSLRGVETQY
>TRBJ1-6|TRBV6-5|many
ASSYSYDRGNSPLH
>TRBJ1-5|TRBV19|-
ASSIDRKGRNQPQH
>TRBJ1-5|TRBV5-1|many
ASSLARGQPQH
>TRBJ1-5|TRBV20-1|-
SARSFLGQPQH
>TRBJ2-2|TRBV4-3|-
ASSTGTSVTGELF
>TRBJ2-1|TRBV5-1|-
ASSPTLGSYNEQF
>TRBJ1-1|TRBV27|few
ASSSTHSTEAF
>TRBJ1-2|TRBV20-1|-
SARDKGLPTQGYT
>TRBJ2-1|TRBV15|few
ATSRGGTGAYNEQF
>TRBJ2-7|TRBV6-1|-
ASSSTGASYEQY
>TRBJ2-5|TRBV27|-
ASRRQGNQETQY
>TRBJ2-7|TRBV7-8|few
ASTSFRARPYEQY